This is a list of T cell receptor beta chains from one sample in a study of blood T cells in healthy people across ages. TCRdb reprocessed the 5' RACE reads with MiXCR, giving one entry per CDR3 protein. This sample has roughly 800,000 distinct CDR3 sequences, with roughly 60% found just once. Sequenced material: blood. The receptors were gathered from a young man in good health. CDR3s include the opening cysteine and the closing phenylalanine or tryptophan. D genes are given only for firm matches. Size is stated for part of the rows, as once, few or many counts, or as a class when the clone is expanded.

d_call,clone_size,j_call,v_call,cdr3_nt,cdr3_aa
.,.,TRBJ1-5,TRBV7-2,TGTGCCAGCAGACAGGGAGGGGGTCAGCCCCAGCATTTT,CASRQGGGQPQHF
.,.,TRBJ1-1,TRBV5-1,TGCGCCAGCAGCTTGGCTTCAGGGAGCACTGAAGCTTTCTTT,CASSLASGSTEAFF
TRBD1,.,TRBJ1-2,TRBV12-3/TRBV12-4,TGTGCCAGCAGTTTGAGGGCTAGTGGGACAGGGAGTCCAGCTAACTATGGCTACACCTTC,CASSLRASGTGSPANYGYTF
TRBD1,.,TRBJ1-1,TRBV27,TGTGCCAGCAGGGACAGGGGGGAGGCGGCTGAAGCTTTCTTT,CASRDRGEAAEAFF
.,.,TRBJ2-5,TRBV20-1,TGCAGTGCAAGATCCCAGGGGCTTCAAGAGACCCAGTACTTC,CSARSQGLQETQYF
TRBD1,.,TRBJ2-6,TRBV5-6,TGTGCCAGCAGCTGGACAGGCTACTCTGGGGCCAACGTCCTGACTTTC,CASSWTGYSGANVLTF
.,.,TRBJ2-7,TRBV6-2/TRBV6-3,TGTGCCAGCAGATCGACTGGGCGATTGGACGAGCAGTACTTC,CASRSTGRLDEQYF
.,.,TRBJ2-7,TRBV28,TGTGCCAGCAGTATAAATCGGGGAACCTACGAGCAGTACTTC,CASSINRGTYEQYF
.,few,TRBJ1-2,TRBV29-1,TGCAGCGGGGGCGCAGAGAGTGGCTACACCTTC,CSGGAESGYTF
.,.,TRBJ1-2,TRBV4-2,TGTGCCAGCAGCCAAGATGAGGGGGATACTAACTATGGCTACACCTTC,CASSQDEGDTNYGYTF
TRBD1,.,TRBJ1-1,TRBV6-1,TGTGCCAGCAGCGAGACCCCAGGGGGCGCGGAATTGAACACTGAAGCTTTCTTT,CASSETPGGAELNTEAFF
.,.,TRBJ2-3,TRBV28,TGTGCCAGCAGCCCCGCACCGACCCCAGATACGCAGTATTTT,CASSPAPTPDTQYF
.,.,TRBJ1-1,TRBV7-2,TGTGCCAGCAGCTTGGGGGGGCGAAGACGCACTGAAGCTTTCTTT,CASSLGGRRRTEAFF
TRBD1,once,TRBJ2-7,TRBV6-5,TGTGCCAGCGCTCCGGGACAGGGGGCTTCCTACGAGCAGTACTTC,CASAPGQGASYEQYF
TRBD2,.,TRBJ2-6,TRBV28,TGTGCCAGCACTCCCGCGGGAGCGGGGGCCAACGTCCTGACTTTC,CASTPAGAGANVLTF
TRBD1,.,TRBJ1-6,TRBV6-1,TGTGCCAGCAGTCTTGGGGACAGGAGAAATTCACCCCTCCACTTT,CASSLGDRRNSPLHF